This TCR beta chain was obtained from a study of blood T cell repertoires in COVID-19. Only one count was recorded for this clone. Assay: immunoSEQ multiplex PCR; the TCRdb copy retains only in-frame clones and omits some. The table has some 48,000 clones, roughly 90% seen once; the top ten hold roughly 25%. CDR3 length: 15 amino acids. Looked up from germline, CDR1 is MNHEY and CDR2 is SVGEGT. Trimming cost V 6 bases and J 2 bases, with 11 bases left between them. This sequence joins TRBV6-2 or TRBV6-3 and TRBJ2-6, with TRBD1 as a possible D gene (6 bases). Sequenced input: peripheral blood. This TCR came from a woman aged 80 or over in a cohort sampled during active or convalescent COVID-19. Written as DNA, the CDR3 is TGTGCCAGCAGCCCAGACAGGCCTGGGGCCAACGTCCTGACTTTC. Its translation: CASSPDRPGANVLTF.